This T cell receptor beta chain was recovered during a study of T cells in localized non-small cell lung cancer. Clones were read by immunoSEQ multiplex PCR, and TCRdb kept only the in-frame ones, dropping some. The table shows approximately 83,000 clones, with around 90% occurring only once. This clone was picked up one time. No antigen is known for it. The CDR3 has 15 residues. Per the germline V gene, CDR1 is SGHVS and CDR2 is FQNEAQ. The ends lost 6 bases at V and 1 base at J; junction bases unmatched: 4. General study findings and limits: The highest T cell clonality was in uninvolved adjacent lung, above tumor. Without multi-region sequencing, intratumor heterogeneity could not be excluded. There were a median 57 of the top 100 tumor clones appearing in adjacent lung. Those with higher blood T cell density had longer overall survival.

This chain uses TRBV7-8 with TRBJ2-1, with 9 bases lining up with TRBD1. This material consisted of peripheral blood, taken before any cancer treatment. This receptor was identified in a woman aged 40 to 75 with stage I squamous cell lung carcinoma. As DNA, the CDR3 is TGTGCCAGCAGGTCCGGGACAGGGTCCTACAATGAGCAGTTCTTC. This sequence encodes CASRSGTGSYNEQFF.